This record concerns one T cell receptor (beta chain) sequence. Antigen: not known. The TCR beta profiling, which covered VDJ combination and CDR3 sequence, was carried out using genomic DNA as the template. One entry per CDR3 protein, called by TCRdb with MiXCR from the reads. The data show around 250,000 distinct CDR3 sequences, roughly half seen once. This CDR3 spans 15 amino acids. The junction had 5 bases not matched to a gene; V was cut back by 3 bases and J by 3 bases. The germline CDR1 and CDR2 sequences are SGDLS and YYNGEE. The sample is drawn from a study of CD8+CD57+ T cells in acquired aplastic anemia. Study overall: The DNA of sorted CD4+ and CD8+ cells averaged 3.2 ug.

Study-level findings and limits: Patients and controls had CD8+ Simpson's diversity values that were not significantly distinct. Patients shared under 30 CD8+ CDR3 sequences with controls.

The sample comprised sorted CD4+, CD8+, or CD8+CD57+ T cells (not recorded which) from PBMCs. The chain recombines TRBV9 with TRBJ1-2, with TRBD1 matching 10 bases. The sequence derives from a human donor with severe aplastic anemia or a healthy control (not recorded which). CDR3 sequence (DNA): TGTGCCAGCAGCGAGGCCGGGACAGGGGACTATGGCTACACCTTC. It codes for CASSEAGTGDYGYTF.